The clone carrying this T cell receptor (beta chain) was seen only a few times. Its antigen remains unidentified. Each CDR3 protein gets one entry after TCRdb re-called the RT-PCR reads with MiXCR. The repertoire holds fewer than 800,000 distinct CDR3 sequences, with more than 15% as singletons. The record originates from a study of response to subunit inactivated influenza vaccine. General study findings and limits: Authors proposed each seasonal influenza vaccination draws in few new T cells.

The sequence was collected from a man aged 45 to 65 who received an inactivated influenza vaccine. This specimen consisted of PBMCs from blood, obtained about 13 days after vaccination.

In DNA, the CDR3 is TGTGCCAGCAGCCAGCCGGGAGCCCGTACCTACGAGCAGTACTTC. Translating gives CASSQPGARTYEQYF. This chain uses TRBV7-8 with TRBJ2-7, with D possibly TRBD2 on 6 matching bases. Germline V lookup: CDR1 SGHVS, CDR2 FQNEAQ. The CDR3 length is 15 residues. Between the trimmed V and J ends, which lost 5 bases and 2 bases, there was a span of 16 bases.